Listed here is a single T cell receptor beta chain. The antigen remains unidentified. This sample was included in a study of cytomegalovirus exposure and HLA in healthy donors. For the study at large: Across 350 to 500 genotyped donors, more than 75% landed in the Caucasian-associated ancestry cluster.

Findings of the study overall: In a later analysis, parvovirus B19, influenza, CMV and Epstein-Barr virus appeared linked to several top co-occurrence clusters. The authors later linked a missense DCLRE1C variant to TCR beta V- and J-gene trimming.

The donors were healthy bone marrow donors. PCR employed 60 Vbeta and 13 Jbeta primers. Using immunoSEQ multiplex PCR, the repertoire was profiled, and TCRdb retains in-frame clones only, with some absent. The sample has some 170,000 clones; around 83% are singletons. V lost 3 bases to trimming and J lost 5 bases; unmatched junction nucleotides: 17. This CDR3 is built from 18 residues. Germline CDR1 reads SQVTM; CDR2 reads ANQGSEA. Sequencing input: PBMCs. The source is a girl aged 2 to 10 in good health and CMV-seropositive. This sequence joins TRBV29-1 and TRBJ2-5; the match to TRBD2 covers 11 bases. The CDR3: CSVEGFRNSGRAWETQYF. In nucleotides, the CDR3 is TGCAGCGTTGAGGGGTTTCGGAATAGCGGGAGGGCCTGGGAGACCCAGTACTTC.